This entry lists 8 T cell receptor beta chains sequenced from one sample in a study of shared clonotypes between healthy human individuals. TCRdb's copy holds only in-frame clones and misses some; the assay was immunoSEQ multiplex PCR. The repertoire has about 1.5 million clones, approximately 96% of them found once; the top ten carry about 1.2%. The sample was naive CD4+ T cells sorted from blood. Subset of the sample: CD45RA+ positively selected. The origin of the receptors is a man aged 30 to 39 in good health.

This chain uses TRBV10-3 with TRBJ2-1, with D tentatively TRBD1 (6 bases). V shed 7 bases and J shed 8 bases, with 12 bases lying between them. The CDR3 loop spans 12 amino acids. Germline values: CDR1 ENHRY, CDR2 SYGVKD. CDR3 nucleotides: TGTGCCATCAATACGGACAGCGATGAGCAGTTCTTC. It is translated as CAINTDSDEQFF.

The chain combines TRBV19 with TRBJ1-1; 7 bases match TRBD1. The length of the CDR3 is 14 residues. Germline values: CDR1 LNHDA, CDR2 SQIVND (reference sequence). Unmatched junction bases numbered 9, after V lost 7 bases and J lost 4 bases. This CDR3 reads CASTMEGAPTEAFF. In DNA, the CDR3 is TGTGCCAGTACCATGGAGGGGGCGCCCACTGAAGCTTTCTTT.

The chain joins TRBV2 to TRBJ2-5, with D perhaps matching TRBD1 or TRBD2 (6 bases each). This CDR3 comprises 13 residues. The ends were cut back, 2 bases at V and 7 bases at J, with 11 bases in the middle. Germline V lookup: CDR1 SNHLY, CDR2 FYNNEI. CDR3 bases: TGTGCCAGCAGTGAACTACAGGGAGGGACCCAGTACTTC. Translated, it gives CASSELQGGTQYF.

Only one count was recorded for this clone. The rearrangement links TRBV5-8 to TRBJ1-3; no definite D call. This CDR3 has 14 residues. Germline CDR1 reads SGHTS; CDR2 reads YDEGEE. Trimming took off 1 base at V and 0 bases at J, with 5 bases between the two ends. The CDR3 DNA reads as TGTGCCAGCAGCTTGCGACTCTCTGGAAACACCATATATTTT. It translates to CASSLRLSGNTIYF.

V gene TRBV5-1 combines with J gene TRBJ1-4, with D perhaps TRBD1 (6 bases). Germline assignment: CDR1 SGHRS and CDR2 YFSETQ. Trimming took off 4 bases at V and 4 bases at J, with 17 bases between the two ends. The CDR3 contains 16 residues. CDR3 nucleotides: TGCGCCAGCAGCGAGCCGTCGACAGGAATTAATGAAAAACTGTTTTTT. This encodes CASSEPSTGINEKLFF.

This chain connects TRBV27 to TRBJ2-3; TRBD1 aligns across 8 bases. CDR3 length equals 15 residues. The V gene's germline CDR1 is MNHEY and CDR2 SMNVEV (reference sequence). V dropped 6 bases and J dropped 0; count of bases not matched to a gene: 5. DNA for the CDR3: TGTGCCAGCAGACTTAGGACAGGGAGCACAGATACGCAGTATTTT. It specifies CASRLRTGSTDTQYF.

CDR3 sequence reads: CASSSTFRNTIYF. The CDR3 coding sequence is TGCGCCAGCAGCTCTACATTTCGAAACACCATATATTTT. The chain links TRBV4-3 to TRBJ1-3; D not resolved. Deletions cut 5 bases from V and 5 bases from J, with 10 bases between. CDR1 is LGHNA, CDR2 YSLEER, per germline. The CDR3 spans 13 residues.

The rearrangement joins TRBV14 to TRBJ1-1; the D is unclear. The germline V gene encodes CDR1 SGHDN and CDR2 FVKESK. CDR3 length: 15 residues. The V gene lost 3 bases and the J gene lost 5 bases, with 16 bases spanning the gap. The CDR3 is CASSHSSLVGTEAFF. DNA of the CDR3: TGTGCCAGCAGCCATTCCTCCTTGGTCGGGACTGAAGCTTTCTTT.